This T cell receptor (beta chain) was recorded in a study of blood T cells in healthy people across ages. Study-level findings and limits: A roughly linear fall in TCR beta diversity per million T cells was seen with increasing age. From one million sequenced T cells, diversity estimates were lower bounds.

Points on this clonotype: No antigen is known for it.

A second PCR, run for roughly 7 to 11 cycles, used a sample-barcoded 5' primer plus a J-beta primer mix. One entry per CDR3 protein, called by TCRdb with MiXCR from the 5' RACE reads. The sample has around 2 million distinct CDR3 sequences, around 40% seen once; the top ten hold roughly 23%. The donors, healthy Caucasians from Russia, were aged roughly 6 to 90. This CDR3 contains 16 residues. From germline, CDR1 is LGHNA and CDR2 YSLEER. The junction had 6 bases not matched to a gene; V was cut back by 0 bases and J by 6 bases. This sequence originates from a human donor in good health. Sample: blood. This sequence joins TRBV4-3 and TRBJ2-1, with 9 bases aligning to TRBD2. The CDR3 protein is CASSQDWLAGSNEQFF. The CDR3 DNA sequence: TGCGCCAGCAGCCAAGATTGGCTAGCGGGGAGCAATGAGCAGTTCTTC.